Below, 27 T cell receptor beta chains from the same sample are listed, as sequenced in a study of blood T cell repertoires in COVID-19. Sequenced by immunoSEQ multiplex PCR; TCRdb stores in-frame clones only, minus some. Among over 30,000 clones listed, 82% were seen once. The material sequenced was peripheral blood. The receptors originated from a man of 80 years or more with active or convalescent COVID-19.

The chain combines TRBV5-1 with TRBJ1-1; a possible D gene is TRBD1 (5 bases). The CDR3 extends over 14 amino acids. V was cut by 0 bases and J by 4 bases, with 10 bases left in between. Germline CDR1 reads SGHRS; CDR2 reads YFSETQ. The CDR3 loop reads CASSLDKGITEAFF. The CDR3 DNA sequence: TGCGCCAGCAGCTTGGATAAGGGGATCACTGAAGCTTTCTTT.

This clone was found once. This chain connects TRBV27 to TRBJ2-2, with TRBD1 matching over 7 bases. V shed 5 bases, J shed 3 bases, and the junction held 12 bases outside the gene matches. The CDR3 consists of 17 residues. Germline CDR1 reads MNHEY; CDR2 reads SMNVEV (reference sequence). The CDR3 DNA sequence: TGTGCCAGCAGTCACCTTAGGGGGCCCATAGACACCGGGGAGCTGTTTTTT. It is translated as CASSHLRGPIDTGELFF.

The J gene is TRBJ2-3, the V gene TRBV7-3, with TRBD1 identical over 10 bases. V dropped 5 bases and J dropped 1; count of bases not matched to a gene: 6. CDR1 and CDR2 (germline): SGHTA, FQGTGA. This CDR3 has 16 amino acids. As DNA, the CDR3 is TGTGCCAGCAGCAGGGGGACAGGGGCGGGCACAGATACGCAGTATTTT. Translating it yields CASSRGTGAGTDTQYF.

This clone was picked up a small number of times. The chain couples TRBV27 to TRBJ1-1, with TRBD1 identical over 10 bases. CDR3 size: 13 residues. Trimming took 5 bases from V and 11 from J; bases not matched to a gene: 8. Germline CDR1 MNHEY, CDR2 SMNVEV (reference sequence). The DNA of the CDR3 is TGTGCCAGCAGTCTGGGACAGGGGATGAGGGCTTTCTTT. Its translation: CASSLGQGMRAFF.

The chain combines TRBV13 with TRBJ2-7, with 11 bases that match TRBD2. This CDR3 has 18 residues. Per the germline V gene, CDR1 is PRHDT and CDR2 is FYEKMQ (reference sequence). J was trimmed by 2 bases and V by 2 bases; bases with no gene match: 11. The CDR3 loop is CASSLLTSGSGMAYEQYF. As DNA, the CDR3 is TGTGCCAGCAGCTTACTTACTAGCGGGAGTGGAATGGCCTACGAGCAGTACTTC.

The chain employs TRBV6-5 and TRBJ1-1, with no clear D. The V end lost 4 bases, the J end lost 7 bases, and 10 bases lay between the germline ends. The CDR3 runs 12 residues. Germline-derived CDR1 and CDR2 are MNHEY and SVGAGI. The DNA of the CDR3 is TGTGCCAGCAGTTCGAACAGCATTGAAGCTTTCTTT. Protein sequence: CASSSNSIEAFF.

The rearrangement links TRBV5-4 to TRBJ2-5, with 7 positions matching TRBD2. This CDR3 region has 14 residues. From germline, CDR1 is SGHNT and CDR2 YYREEE (reference sequence). V shed 1 base and J 2 bases; nucleotides not matched to a gene: 2. The CDR3 region has the DNA TGTGCCAGCAGCTTGAGGACTAGGCAAGAGACCCAGTACTTC. Encoded protein: CASSLRTRQETQYF.

This sequence joins TRBV7-9 and TRBJ2-7, with D uncertain. V lost 5 bases and J 2 bases, leaving 16 bases between the germline ends. Germline V CDR1 and CDR2: SEHNR, FQNEAQ (reference sequence). CDR3 length: 15 amino acids. The CDR3 DNA follows: TGTGCCAGCAGCCCGCCGGGTCTCGAGACCTACGAGCAGTACTTC. Protein product: CASSPPGLETYEQYF.

This sequence joins TRBV11-3 and TRBJ2-7; 10 positions match TRBD1. The CDR3 consists of 15 residues. CDR1 and CDR2 from the germline V gene are SGHNT and YENEEA. The V segment lost 1 base and the J segment 3 bases; nucleotides outside the gene matches: 3. CDR3 nucleotide sequence: TGTGCCAGCAGCTTAGGCCGGGACAGGGGCTACGAGCAGTACTTC. This codes for CASSLGRDRGYEQYF.

The genes are TRBV20-1 and TRBJ1-2; D unresolved. The CDR3 spans 11 residues. V shed 0 bases and J shed 8 bases, with 7 bases lying between them. Germline V gene data show CDR1 as DFQATT and CDR2 as SNEGSKA (reference sequence). The CDR3 coding sequence is TGCAGTGCTAGAGACAACTTGGGCTACACCTTC. It codes for CSARDNLGYTF.

The gene calls are TRBV28 and TRBJ2-1, with D hard to call. V lost 3 bases and J lost 8, with 5 bases in between. The germline CDR1 and CDR2 sequences are MDHEN and SYDVKM. The CDR3 length is 11 residues. This CDR3 is CASSFLYEQFF. DNA of the CDR3: TGTGCCAGCAGTTTTCTGTATGAGCAGTTCTTC.

This sequence joins TRBV9 and TRBJ2-7, with D uncertain. V was shortened by 5 bases and J by 0 bases, with 18 bases between the two germline ends. The CDR3 is made up of 16 amino acids. CDR1 is SGDLS and CDR2 is YYNGEE in the germline V gene. This chain's CDR3 is CASSKEEYSLSYEQYF. The CDR3 DNA is TGTGCCAGCAGTAAAGAGGAGTACTCCCTCTCCTACGAGCAGTACTTC.

V is TRBV19 and J is TRBJ2-7, with 8 bases that match TRBD1. CDR1 is LNHDA and CDR2 is SQIVND in the germline V gene (reference sequence). The CDR3 covers 16 residues. With V trimmed by 4 bases and J by 3 bases, 11 bases remained unmatched. The CDR3 reads CASSTIPGTGDYEQYF. The CDR3 DNA reads as TGTGCCAGTAGTACGATCCCCGGGACAGGAGACTACGAGCAGTACTTC.

The chain links TRBV19 to TRBJ1-5; D is possibly TRBD1 (5 bases). Germline V gene sequence: CDR1 LNHDA, CDR2 SQIVND (reference sequence). This CDR3 is built from 15 residues. Deletions cut 4 bases from V and 3 bases from J, with 13 bases between. This CDR3 is CASSTGGGANQPQHF. CDR3 in DNA: TGTGCCAGTAGTACCGGGGGAGGGGCCAATCAGCCCCAGCATTTT. The variable domain in full, completed from reference TRBV19 and TRBJ1-5, reads DGGITQSPKYLFRKEGQNVTLSCEQNLNHDAMYWYRQDPGQGLRLIYYSQIVNDFQKGDIAEGYSVSREKKESFPLTVTSAQKNPTAFYLCASSTGGGANQPQHFGDGTRLSIL.

The rearrangement links TRBV6-5 to TRBJ2-2, with unresolved D. Per the germline V gene, CDR1 is MNHEY and CDR2 is SVGAGI. The CDR3 runs 13 residues. V gave up 8 bases and J gave up 0 bases, with 7 bases separating them. This CDR3 reads CASLHTNTGELFF. The CDR3 nucleotides read TGTGCCAGCCTCCACACGAACACCGGGGAGCTGTTTTTT.

This chain joins TRBV6-2 or TRBV6-3 and TRBJ2-4; 10 bases fit TRBD2. This CDR3 comprises 14 residues. CDR1 and CDR2 from the germline V gene are MNHEY and SVGEGT. The V segment lost 2 bases and the J segment 6 bases; nucleotides outside the gene matches: 1. Here the CDR3 reads CASSYPSGGNIQYF. CDR3 coding DNA: TGTGCCAGCAGTTACCCTAGCGGGGGAAACATTCAGTACTTC.

This clone was counted only a few times. The genes are TRBV19 and TRBJ1-2, with 8 bases identical to TRBD1. The J segment lost 3 bases and the V segment lost 6 bases, leaving 6 bases of the junction unmatched. The CDR3 totals 14 residues. The germline V gene has CDR1 LNHDA and CDR2 SQIVND (reference sequence). CDR3 sequence (DNA): TGTGCCAGTAGGGAGGACAGGGAAGACTATGGCTACACCTTC. Protein product: CASREDREDYGYTF.

The rearrangement uses TRBV28 and TRBJ2-1, with 8 bases identical to TRBD2. The CDR3 is 15 amino acids. The trim removed 6 bases at V and 1 base at J, leaving 5 bases unmatched. The germline gives CDR1 MDHEN, CDR2 SYDVKM. CDR3 in DNA: TGTGCCAGCAGGGGAGCGGGAGTATCCTACAATGAGCAGTTCTTC. Its translation: CASRGAGVSYNEQFF.

A few counts support this clone. In DNA form, the CDR3 reads TGTGCCAGCAGCGCCCAACCCTCCACGGGACTAGCGGGAGGAAAAGATACGCAGTATTTT. It specifies CASSAQPSTGLAGGKDTQYF. This chain links TRBV9 with TRBJ2-3; 15 bases are shared with TRBD2. This CDR3 region has 20 residues. The V gene's germline CDR1 is SGDLS and CDR2 YYNGEE. The V and J ends lost 3 bases and 5 bases, in that order; junction bases with no gene match: 16.

This chain joins TRBV9 and TRBJ1-1, with 7 bases matching TRBD1. Germline lookup yields CDR1 SGDLS and CDR2 YYNGEE. CDR3 size: 14 residues. Losses at the gene ends were 3 bases for V and 3 bases for J; bases not matched to a gene: 5. CDR3 bases: TGTGCCAGCAGCGAGGCAGGGGGATACACTGAAGCTTTCTTT. The encoded protein is CASSEAGGYTEAFF.

The chain links TRBV29-1 to TRBJ2-1; D possibly corresponds to TRBD2 (5 bases). The CDR3 is made up of 16 amino acids. Germline CDR1 is SQVTM and CDR2 is ANQGSEA. The V end lost 0 bases, the J end lost 3 bases, and 15 bases lay between the germline ends. The CDR3, as DNA: TGCAGCGTTGAAGAAGGAGGCGGTCGTAACTACAATGAGCAGTTCTTC. Amino acids: CSVEEGGGRNYNEQFF.

Only a few counts were recorded for this clone. The gene calls are TRBV13 and TRBJ2-1; no firm D call. V lost 0 bases to trimming and J lost 10 bases, with 10 bases between them. Germline V CDR1 and CDR2: PRHDT, FYEKMQ (reference sequence). The CDR3 length is 13 residues. The CDR3 DNA is TGTGCCAGCAGCTTAGGGGCAGGCACCGAGCAGTTCTTC. Translated, it gives CASSLGAGTEQFF.

This chain joins TRBV18 and TRBJ1-4; D is perhaps TRBD1 (6 bases). Trimming removed 3 bases at V and 3 bases at J, with 8 bases between. The CDR3 spans 14 residues. Germline lookup yields CDR1 KGHSH and CDR2 LQKENI. The CDR3 DNA follows: TGTGCCAGCTCACCTAGACAGGCTAATGAAAAACTGTTTTTT. Residues: CASSPRQANEKLFF.

The chain recombines TRBV24-1 with TRBJ1-2; perhaps TRBD1 as D (5 bases). Trimming took 5 bases from V and 6 from J, leaving 15 bases between them. The germline CDR1 and CDR2 sequences are KGHDR and SFDVKD. The CDR3 is 14 residues long. The CDR3 bases are TGTGCCACCAGTGGTTCCGGGCCCAGGGATGGCTACACCTTC. This encodes CATSGSGPRDGYTF.

The chain employs TRBV3-1 (or the pseudogene TRBV3-2) and TRBJ2-5, with TRBD1 identical over 7 bases. This CDR3 has 15 residues. The trim removed 1 base at V and 5 bases at J, leaving 7 bases unmatched. CDR1 LGHDT and CDR2 YNNKEL come from the germline V gene (reference sequence). This CDR3 reads CASSQALGGSETQYF. The CDR3 nucleotides are TGTGCCAGCAGCCAAGCGTTAGGGGGCTCGGAGACCCAGTACTTC.

The CDR3 spells CASSLSRGTGVNTEAFF. CDR3 nucleotides: TGCGCCAGCAGCCTGAGTAGGGGGACAGGGGTGAACACTGAAGCTTTCTTT. The rearrangement links TRBV5-1 to TRBJ1-1, with 10 positions matching TRBD1. The germline V gene has CDR1 SGHRS and CDR2 YFSETQ. The CDR3 covers 17 residues. After removal of 4 bases from V and 0 bases from J, the junction contained 9 bases not matched to a gene.

V and J are TRBV5-4 and TRBJ1-2; 8 positions agree with TRBD1. Germline CDR1 SGHNT, CDR2 YYREEE (reference sequence). J was trimmed by 8 bases and V by 4 bases; bases with no gene match: 10. The CDR3 sequence is 14 residues long. The chain's CDR3 is CASSPADRAGGYTF. As DNA, the CDR3 is TGTGCCAGCAGCCCCGCGGACAGGGCTGGAGGCTACACCTTC.